This T cell receptor beta chain comes out of a study of blood T cell repertoires in COVID-19. Study in general: T cells, B-cell-depleted T cells, or PBMCs provided the cDNA or gDNA that served as material.

In the original processing: Amplification of reference gene primers was used by the study to estimate nucleated cell counts. The assay was immunoSEQ multiplex PCR, and TCRdb's table has in-frame clones only and misses some. That table supplies the V and J calls and clone size; D and trimming were determined from the DNA. The sample has approximately 46,000 clones, 81% seen once. V shed 4 bases, J shed 9 bases, and the junction held 7 bases outside the gene matches. CDR3 length: 15 amino acids. Germline-derived CDR1 and CDR2 are KGHDR and SFDVKD. This receptor was obtained from a woman of 80 years or more with COVID-19, enrolled during active disease. The genes are TRBV24-1 and TRBJ2-1, with TRBD2 matching 11 bases. Material for sequencing was peripheral blood. CDR3 loop: CATSDLTSGNGEQFF. In DNA form, the CDR3 reads TGTGCCACCAGTGACTTGACTAGCGGGAACGGTGAGCAGTTCTTC.